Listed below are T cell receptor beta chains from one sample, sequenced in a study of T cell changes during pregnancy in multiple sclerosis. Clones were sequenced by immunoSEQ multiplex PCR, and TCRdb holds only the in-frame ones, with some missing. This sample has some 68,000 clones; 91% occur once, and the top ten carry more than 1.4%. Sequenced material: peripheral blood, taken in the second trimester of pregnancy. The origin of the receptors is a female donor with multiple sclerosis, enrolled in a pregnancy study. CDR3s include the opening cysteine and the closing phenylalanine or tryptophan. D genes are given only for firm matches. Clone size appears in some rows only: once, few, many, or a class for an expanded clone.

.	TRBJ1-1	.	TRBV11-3	CASSLARDTEAFF	TGTGCCAGCAGCTTAGCCCGGGACACTGAAGCTTTCTTT
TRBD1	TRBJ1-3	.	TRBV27	CASSHLLGQGLSGNTIYF	TGTGCCAGCAGCCACTTACTTGGACAGGGGCTCTCTGGAAACACCATATATTTT
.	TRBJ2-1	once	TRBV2	CASSDSASSYNEQFF	TGTGCCAGCAGTGACAGCGCTAGCTCCTACAATGAGCAGTTCTTC
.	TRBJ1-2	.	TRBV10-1	CASSAGGGYGYTF	TGCGCCAGCAGTGCTGGAGGCGGCTATGGCTACACCTTC
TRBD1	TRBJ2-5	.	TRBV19	CASSRRGQGETQYF	TGTGCCAGTAGTAGAAGGGGGCAGGGGGAGACCCAGTACTTC
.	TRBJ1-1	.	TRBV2	CASTSRMRNTEAFF	TGTGCCAGCACTTCGAGGATGCGGAACACTGAAGCTTTCTTT
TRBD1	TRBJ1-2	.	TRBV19	CASNNRGHGYGYTF	TGTGCCAGTAACAACAGGGGGCACGGCTATGGCTACACCTTC
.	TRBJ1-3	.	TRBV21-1	CASSKPLSPPGQGNTIYF	TGTGCCAGCAGCAAGCCCCTTAGCCCACCGGGACAGGGAAACACCATATATTTT
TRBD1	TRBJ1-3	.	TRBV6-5	CASSPRGLGNTIYF	TGTGCCAGCAGCCCCAGGGGGCTTGGAAACACCATATATTTT
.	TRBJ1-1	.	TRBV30	CAWLRVADTEAFF	TGTGCCTGGCTGCGGGTTGCGGACACTGAAGCTTTCTTT
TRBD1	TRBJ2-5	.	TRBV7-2	CASSRDRQETQYF	TGTGCCAGCAGCAGGGACAGACAAGAGACCCAGTACTTC
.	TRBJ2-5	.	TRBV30	CAWSVMVSETQYF	TGTGCCTGGAGTGTAATGGTTAGCGAGACCCAGTACTTC
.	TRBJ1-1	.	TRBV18	CASSPWTEEAEAFF	TGTGCCAGCTCACCATGGACGGAGGAAGCTGAAGCTTTCTTT
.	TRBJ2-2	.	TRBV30	CAWRSAGELFF	TGTGCCTGGAGGAGCGCCGGGGAGCTGTTTTTT